This T cell receptor beta chain emerged from a study of shared clonotypes between healthy human individuals. Whole-study context: Donor ages ranged 18 to 49 years: a couple of women, a few men.

Generated by immunoSEQ multiplex PCR, the TCRdb table keeps only in-frame clones and is missing some. The data contain more than 2 million clones, just over 90% of them seen just once; the ten biggest clones take up approximately 1.6%. CDR3 length: 16 residues. V shed 4 bases, J shed 2 bases, and the junction held 9 bases outside the gene matches. Per the germline V gene, CDR1 is SGDLS and CDR2 is YYNGEE. CD45RO-negative cells were positively selected for CCR7, leaving out terminally differentiated effector memory CD45RA+ cells. The sample was naive CD8+ T cells from PBMCs. This TCR derives from a young man in good health. Some clones in this sample may be carry-over from other donors' samples. The V and J genes are TRBV9 and TRBJ2-3, with 8 nucleotides matching TRBD2. CDR3 nucleotides: TGTGCCAGCAGCCCCGTGGTACTAGCGGCCACAGATACGCAGTATTTT. It yields the protein CASSPVVLAATDTQYF.